A single sample is the source of the 14 T cell receptor beta chains below, sequenced in a study of T cells in Graves' hyperthyroidism and ophthalmopathy (dated by TCRdb to about 2019). Receptors were amplified or captured by multiplex PCR. The sample was run on an Illumina HiSeq 2000. The TCR beta CDR3 regions were amplified from RNA transcripts. The TCR CDR3 was subjected to a first round of RT-PCR using the HTBI primer set and the Qiagen OneStep RT-PCR kit. TCRdb reprocessing: public reads trimmed at Q25 with fastp, clones called with MiXCR, in-frame beta chains kept. Under each unique CDR3 protein, matching rows form one entry showing the most common genes and DNA. In all, the sample holds about 200,000 distinct CDR3 sequences, and roughly a sixth of those were seen once. The ten most abundant clones make up 40% to 65% of the sample. The sequenced material came from blood. The receptors shown here come from a woman in her forties or fifties with Graves' hyperthyroidism.

This clonotype was seen a few times. The V and J genes are TRBV20-1 and TRBJ2-7; no definite D call. CDR1 DFQATT and CDR2 SNEGSKA come from the germline V gene (reference sequence). V was clipped by 1 base and J by 1 base, with 8 bases between them. This CDR3 spans 13 amino acids. This CDR3 reads CSARADKSYEQYF. CDR3 nucleotide sequence: TGCAGTGCTAGAGCTGACAAGTCCTACGAGCAGTACTTC.

This clonotype has a count of ten or more. The chain couples TRBV3-1 to TRBJ2-3; TRBD2 matches 14 bases. Germline V CDR1 and CDR2: LGHDT, YNNKEL (reference sequence). After removal of 1 base from V and 2 bases from J, the junction contained 14 bases not matched to a gene. The CDR3 extends over 21 amino acids. The CDR3 bases are TGTGCCAGCAGCCAAGGTCTGGGACTAGCGGGAGTGAAAATACACACAGATACGCAGTATTTT. Translated: CASSQGLGLAGVKIHTDTQYF.

The sample holds one count of this clonotype. The genes are TRBV11-3 and TRBJ2-2; possibly TRBD2 for D (6 bases). Germline V gene lookup returns CDR1 SGHNT and CDR2 YENEEA. The germline V and J ends were trimmed by 5 bases and 3 bases, with 13 bases remaining between them. The CDR3 sequence is 15 residues long. The CDR3 bases are TGTGCCAGCAGCGCGGGACGGGGGTACACCGGGGAGCTGTTTTTT. This codes for CASSAGRGYTGELFF. Full variable domain (rest looked up from reference TRBV11-3 and TRBJ2-2): EAGVVQSPRYKIIEKKQPVAFWCNPISGHNTLYWYLQNLGQGPELLIRYENEEAVDDSQLPKDRFSAERLKGVDSTLKIQPAELGDSAVYLCASSAGRGYTGELFFGEGSRLTVL.

This clonotype was seen repeatedly, ten times or more. The chain employs TRBV11-2 and TRBJ1-1; TRBD1 might be the D (6 bases). CDR3 length equals 14 residues. V lost 7 bases to trimming and J lost 5 bases, with 17 bases between them. CDR1 is SGHAT, CDR2 FQNNGV, per germline. The CDR3 is CASNPGGGYTEAFF. The CDR3 nucleotides are TGTGCCAGCAACCCTGGGGGCGGGTATACTGAAGCTTTCTTT.

This clonotype came up many times. CDR3 region: CASSLGFANTEAFF. CDR3 nucleotide sequence: TGTGCCAGCAGCTTAGGCTTCGCGAACACTGAAGCTTTCTTT. V and J are TRBV7-8 and TRBJ1-1; D remains ambiguous. CDR1 and CDR2 (germline): SGHVS, FQNEAQ. V was cut by 1 base and J by 1 base, with 7 bases left in between. The length of the CDR3 is 14 residues.

This chain uses TRBV9 with TRBJ1-5; D remains ambiguous. V was pared by 0 bases and J by 4 bases, with 8 bases between. This CDR3 has 14 residues. Germline assignment: CDR1 SGDLS and CDR2 YYNGEE. CDR3 in amino acids: CASSVAPDNQPQHF. The CDR3 DNA reads TGTGCCAGCAGCGTAGCTCCGGATAATCAGCCCCAGCATTTT. Looking up the rest from reference TRBV9 and TRBJ1-5 gives the full variable domain: DSGVTQTPKHLITATGQRVTLRCSPRSGDLSVYWYQQSLDQGLQFLIQYYNGEERAKGNILERFSAQQFPDLHSELNLSSLELGDSALYFCASSVAPDNQPQHFGDGTRLSIL.

The V and J genes are TRBV7-3 and TRBJ2-3; D is uncertain. Germline values: CDR1 SGHTA, CDR2 FQGTGA. The CDR3 runs to 15 residues. V was trimmed by 0 bases and J by 6 bases, leaving 13 bases between them. The CDR3 protein is CASSLTPGDRDTQYF. DNA for the CDR3: TGTGCCAGCAGCTTAACACCCGGTGACCGGGATACGCAGTATTTT.

CDR3 DNA sequence: TGCGCCAGCAGCCGAATCGGACTAGCCGGGAATGAGCAGTTCTTC. Protein product: CASSRIGLAGNEQFF. The chain carries TRBV5-1 and TRBJ2-1, with 8 bases lining up with TRBD2. The germline V gene encodes CDR1 SGHRS and CDR2 YFSETQ. Trimming removed 4 bases from V and 7 bases from J; junction bases left unmatched: 10. The CDR3 consists of 15 residues.

This clonotype was found many times. V gene TRBV27 combines with J gene TRBJ1-1, with TRBD1 matching over 7 bases. Germline values: CDR1 MNHEY, CDR2 SMNVEV (reference sequence). Trimming at V came to 5 bases and at J to 1 base, leaving 7 bases not matched to a gene. The CDR3 contains 15 residues. The CDR3 bases are TGTGCCAGCAGTGTACGACAGGGAAGGAACACTGAAGCTTTCTTT. Amino acids: CASSVRQGRNTEAFF.

This sequence joins TRBV4-1 and TRBJ1-2; D is possibly TRBD1 (5 bases). The CDR3 spans 16 residues. In germline, CDR1 is MGHRA, CDR2 YSYEKL. Trimming stripped 2 bases from V and 2 bases from J, with 15 bases between. DNA for the CDR3: TGCGCCAGCAGCCAATCTTGGACGGGGGGAAACTATGGCTACACCTTC. Amino acids: CASSQSWTGGNYGYTF.

This clonotype was found many times. The chain links TRBV12-3 or TRBV12-4 to TRBJ2-3, with D possibly TRBD2 on 5 matching bases. Trimming pared 3 bases from V and 6 bases from J, leaving 16 bases between. The CDR3 covers 15 residues. DNA for the CDR3: TGTGCCAGCAGTTTTAGTGAGCGGTTGTTGGATACGCAGTATTTT. Encoded protein: CASSFSERLLDTQYF.

Worth noting for this clonotype: Possible read error: a much larger clone is one base away. The CDR3 carries no conserved terminal phenylalanine or tryptophan, so it likely arises from a read error. This chain uses TRBV20-1 with TRBJ2-7, with 11 bases matching TRBD2. The length of the CDR3 is 14 residues. V shed 6 bases, J shed 3 bases, and the junction held 7 bases outside the gene matches. Germline-derived CDR1 and CDR2 are DFQATT and SNEGSKA (reference sequence). CDR3 residues: CSAESGTSGYEQYL. The CDR3 nucleotides read TGCAGTGCCGAGTCCGGGACTAGCGGCTACGAGCAGTACCTC.

The chain uses TRBV24-1 and TRBJ1-2, with D perhaps matching TRBD1 (6 bases). The CDR3 contains 12 residues. Looked up from germline, CDR1 is KGHDR and CDR2 is SFDVKD. The V gene lost 7 bases and the J gene lost 7 bases, with 12 bases spanning the gap. The DNA of the CDR3 is TGTGCCACCAGCCAAACAGGGTTTGGCTACACCTTC. This gives the protein CATSQTGFGYTF.

This clonotype was recorded many times. CDR3 amino acids: CSASDPGLAGKETQYF. CDR3 bases: TGCAGTGCTAGTGATCCTGGACTAGCGGGGAAAGAGACCCAGTACTTC. The gene calls are TRBV20-1 and TRBJ2-5, with 12 positions matching TRBD2. Germline CDR1 reads DFQATT; CDR2 reads SNEGSKA (reference sequence). The CDR3 totals 16 residues. The ends lost 3 bases at V and 3 bases at J; junction bases unmatched: 8.